The 13 T cell receptor beta chains listed next were all sequenced from one sample in a study of Ad26.COV2.S vaccination and SARS-CoV-2 variants. Treatment here: around 19 received Ad26.COV2.S at low or high dose, single or two shots; roughly five received placebo; per-sample allocation not given. Each sample was drawn 63 days after the first injection (of vaccine or placebo). Produced via immunoSEQ multiplex PCR; TCRdb's table is partial and in-frame only. The repertoire includes 360,000 or so clones, around nine tenths of them detected once, and about 3.5% sits in the top ten. Sequences were derived from peripheral blood, sampled in a trial of Ad26.COV2.S vaccine versus placebo. The receptor source for this set is a person aged 18 to 65 who received the Ad26.COV2.S COVID-19 vaccine or a placebo.

CDR3 in amino acids: CASSPRGSSSGANVLTF. In nucleotides, the CDR3 is TGTGCCAGCAGCCCCCGTGGGTCTAGCTCTGGGGCCAACGTCCTGACTTTC. V gene TRBV11-2 combines with J gene TRBJ2-6; D is ambiguous. CDR1 and CDR2 from the germline V gene are SGHAT and FQNNGV. The CDR3 covers 17 residues. Trimming removed 5 bases at V and 0 bases at J, with 14 bases between.

This chain connects TRBV7-3 to TRBJ2-1; D perhaps matches TRBD2 (5 bases). The ends were cut back, 6 bases at V and 8 bases at J, with 14 bases in the middle. From germline, CDR1 is SGHTA and CDR2 FQGTGA. CDR3 length equals 13 residues. CDR3 sequence reads: CASRPTGGHEQFF. CDR3 bases: TGTGCCAGCAGGCCTACCGGAGGACATGAGCAGTTCTTC. Full variable domain (remainder filled in from reference TRBV7-3 and TRBJ2-1): GAGVSQTPSNKVTEKGKYVELRCDPISGHTALYWYRQSLGQGPEFLIYFQGTGAADDSGLPNDRFFAVRPEGSVSTLKIQRTERGDSAVYLCASRPTGGHEQFFGPGTRLTVL.

This clone has just a few counts. V is TRBV5-6 and J is TRBJ2-7; 8 bases are shared with TRBD1. The CDR3 totals 15 residues. Germline assignment: CDR1 SGHDT and CDR2 YYEEEE. J was trimmed by 2 bases and V by 2 bases; bases with no gene match: 6. The CDR3: CASSFGTGWAYEQYF. CDR3 bases: TGTGCCAGCAGCTTCGGGACAGGATGGGCCTACGAGCAGTACTTC.

This rearrangement joins TRBV18 to TRBJ2-7; tentative D call: TRBD1 (5 bases). Germline V gives CDR1 KGHSH, CDR2 LQKENI. V was cut by 3 bases and J by 3 bases, with 9 bases left in between. The CDR3 runs to 13 residues. The CDR3 loop reads CASSPAGLYEQYF. The DNA for the CDR3 is TGTGCCAGCTCACCCGCAGGGCTCTACGAGCAGTACTTC. The whole variable domain, remainder taken from reference TRBV18 and TRBJ2-7, is NAGVMQNPRHLVRRRGQEARLRCSPMKGHSHVYWYRQLPEEGLKFMVYLQKENIIDESGMPKERFSAEFPKEGPSILRIQQVVRGDSAAYFCASSPAGLYEQYFGPGTRLTVT.

The V and J genes are TRBV3-1 (or the pseudogene TRBV3-2) and TRBJ1-1; no definite D call. Germline V gene data show CDR1 as LGHDT and CDR2 as YNNKEL (reference sequence). CDR3 length: 13 amino acids. The V and J ends lost 3 bases and 5 bases respectively, with 10 bases between them. CDR3 sequence (DNA): TGTGCCAGCAGCCACCAGGTGGGGACTGAAGCTTTCTTT. Translating it yields CASSHQVGTEAFF.

The V call is TRBV5-1, the J call TRBJ1-6; D ambiguous. The CDR3 is made up of 16 amino acids. Germline V CDR1 and CDR2: SGHRS, YFSETQ. The ends were cut back, 4 bases at V and 10 bases at J, with 21 bases in the middle. CDR3 sequence: CASSQGMSGVGSPLHF. The CDR3 region has the DNA TGCGCCAGCAGCCAAGGTATGAGCGGTGTAGGCTCACCCCTCCACTTT.

V gene TRBV6-1 combines with J gene TRBJ2-7, with D possibly matching TRBD1 (6 bases). This CDR3 is built from 15 residues. Trimming took off 0 bases at V and 7 bases at J, with 16 bases between the two ends. Germline V gives CDR1 MNHNS, CDR2 SASEGT. This CDR3 is CASSEALAGVREQYF. The CDR3 nucleotides are TGTGCCAGCAGTGAAGCGCTAGCAGGGGTGAGGGAGCAGTACTTC.

V gene TRBV19 combines with J gene TRBJ2-5; possible D gene TRBD2, 5 bases. With 4 bases removed from V and 5 bases from J, the gap between germline ends came to 20 bases. Germline CDR1 reads LNHDA; CDR2 reads SQIVND (reference sequence). This CDR3 comprises 16 residues. This CDR3 reads CASSTGGTRGRETQYF. DNA for the CDR3: TGTGCCAGTAGTACTGGAGGAACTCGGGGTAGGGAGACCCAGTACTTC.

This clone was seen only once. This CDR3 reads CASSLEGISATDTQYF. The DNA of the CDR3 is TGCGCCAGCAGCTTGGAAGGTATATCGGCAACAGATACGCAGTATTTT. The gene calls are TRBV5-1 and TRBJ2-3; D uncertain. Trimming took off 0 bases at V and 3 bases at J, with 14 bases between the two ends. This CDR3 has 16 amino acids. CDR1 SGHRS and CDR2 YFSETQ come from the germline V gene.

The chain is built from TRBV7-8 and TRBJ2-7; D not certain. The germline gives CDR1 SGHVS, CDR2 FQNEAQ. V lost 5 bases and J lost 8, with 16 bases in between. This CDR3 region has 13 residues. CDR3 sequence (DNA): TGTGCCAGCAGCGAAGTGGGTACAACCCAGCAGTACTTC. Protein sequence: CASSEVGTTQQYF.

The genes are TRBV4-1 and TRBJ1-4; the D is unclear. The CDR3 spans 14 residues. The germline V and J ends were trimmed by 5 bases and 8 bases, with 15 bases remaining between them. Germline V gene sequence: CDR1 MGHRA, CDR2 YSYEKL. The CDR3 DNA reads TGCGCCAGCAGCTCCCGGGTTGGGGAGGAAAAACTGTTTTTT. It encodes CASSSRVGEEKLFF.

J is TRBJ1-6 and V is TRBV6-6; D not certain. Germline CDR1 and CDR2: MNHNY and SVGAGI (reference sequence). V lost 8 bases and J 8 bases, leaving 13 bases between the germline ends. The CDR3 spans 13 residues. The CDR3 DNA is TGTGCCAGCGAGAGTTCAAGGGATTCACCCCTCCACTTT. Protein: CASESSRDSPLHF.

The chain uses TRBV24-1 and TRBJ1-2, with TRBD1 matching 8 bases. V lost 3 bases and J lost 6; bases outside the gene matches: 8. The CDR3 is 15 residues long. Germline CDR1 and CDR2: KGHDR and SFDVKD. DNA of the CDR3: TGTGCCACCAGTGATACGACAGGGGAAGCGGATGGCTACACCTTC. As protein: CATSDTTGEADGYTF.